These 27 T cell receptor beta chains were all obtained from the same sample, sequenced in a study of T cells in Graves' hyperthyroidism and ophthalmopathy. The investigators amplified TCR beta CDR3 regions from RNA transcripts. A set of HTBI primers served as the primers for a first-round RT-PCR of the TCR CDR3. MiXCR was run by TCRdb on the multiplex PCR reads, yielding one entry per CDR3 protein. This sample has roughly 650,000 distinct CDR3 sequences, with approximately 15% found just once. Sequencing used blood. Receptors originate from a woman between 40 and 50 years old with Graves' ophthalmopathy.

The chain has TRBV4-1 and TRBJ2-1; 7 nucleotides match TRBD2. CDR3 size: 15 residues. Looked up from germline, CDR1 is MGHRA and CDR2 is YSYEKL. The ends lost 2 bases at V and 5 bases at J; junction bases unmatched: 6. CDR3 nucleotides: TGCGCCAGCAGCCAAAGCGGGACCGCACACAATGAGCAGTTCTTC. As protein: CASSQSGTAHNEQFF.

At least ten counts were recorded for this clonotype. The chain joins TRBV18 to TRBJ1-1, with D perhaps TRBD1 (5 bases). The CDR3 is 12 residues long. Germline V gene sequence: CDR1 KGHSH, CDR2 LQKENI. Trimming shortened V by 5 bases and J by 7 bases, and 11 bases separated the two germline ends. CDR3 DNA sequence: TGTGCCAGCTCAACTTATACAGGTGAAGCTTTCTTT. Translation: CASSTYTGEAFF.

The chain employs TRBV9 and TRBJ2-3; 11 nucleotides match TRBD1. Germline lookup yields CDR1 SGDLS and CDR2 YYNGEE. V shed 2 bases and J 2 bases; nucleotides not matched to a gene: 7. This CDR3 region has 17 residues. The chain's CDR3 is CASSVRGDRGVTDTQYF. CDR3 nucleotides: TGTGCCAGCAGCGTCCGAGGGGACAGGGGGGTCACAGATACGCAGTATTTT.

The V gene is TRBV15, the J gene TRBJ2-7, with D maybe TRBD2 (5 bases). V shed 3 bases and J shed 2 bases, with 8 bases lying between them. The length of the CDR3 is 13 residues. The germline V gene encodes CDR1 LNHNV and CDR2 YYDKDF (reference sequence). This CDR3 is CATSRTGTYEQYF. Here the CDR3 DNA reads TGTGCCACCAGCAGGACGGGGACCTACGAGCAGTACTTC.

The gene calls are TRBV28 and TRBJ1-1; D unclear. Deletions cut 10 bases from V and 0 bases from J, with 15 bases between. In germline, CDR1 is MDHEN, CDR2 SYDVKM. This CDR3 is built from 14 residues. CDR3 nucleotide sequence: TGTGCCACCGCTTTTCGGAACATGAACACTGAAGCTTTCTTT. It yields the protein CATAFRNMNTEAFF.

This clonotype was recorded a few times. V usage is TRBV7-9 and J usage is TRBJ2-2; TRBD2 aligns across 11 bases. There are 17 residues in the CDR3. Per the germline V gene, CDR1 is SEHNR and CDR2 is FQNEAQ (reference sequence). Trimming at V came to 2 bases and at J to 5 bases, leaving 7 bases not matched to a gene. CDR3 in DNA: TGTGCCAGCAGCTTAAATGCCGGGACTAGCGGAACCGGGGAGCTGTTTTTT. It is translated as CASSLNAGTSGTGELFF.

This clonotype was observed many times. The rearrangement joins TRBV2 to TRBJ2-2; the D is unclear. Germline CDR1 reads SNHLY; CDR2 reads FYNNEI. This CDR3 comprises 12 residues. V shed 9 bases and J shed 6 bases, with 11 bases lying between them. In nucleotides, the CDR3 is TGTGCCAGTTCGACGGACGCCGGGGAGCTGTTTTTT. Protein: CASSTDAGELFF.

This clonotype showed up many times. The DNA for the CDR3 is TGTGCCAGCAGCCAAACAGGGATCGGTCAGCCCCAGCATTTT. This encodes CASSQTGIGQPQHF. The chain links TRBV3-1 to TRBJ1-5, with TRBD1 as a possible D gene (6 bases). Trimming left V 2 bases short and J 6 bases short, with 11 bases between. Germline lookup yields CDR1 LGHDT and CDR2 YNNKEL (reference sequence). This CDR3 is built from 14 residues. Using reference TRBV3-1 and TRBJ1-5 for the parts outside the CDR3, the full variable domain is DTAVSQTPKYLVTQMGNDKSIKCEQNLGHDTMYWYKQDSKKFLKIMFSYNNKELIINETVPNRFSPKSPDKAHLNLHINSLELGDSAVYFCASSQTGIGQPQHFGDGTRLSIL.

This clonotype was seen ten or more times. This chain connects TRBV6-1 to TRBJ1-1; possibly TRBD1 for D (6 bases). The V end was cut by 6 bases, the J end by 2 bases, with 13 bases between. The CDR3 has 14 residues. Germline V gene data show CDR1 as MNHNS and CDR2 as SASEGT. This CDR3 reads CASRQSGDNTEAFF. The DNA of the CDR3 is TGTGCCAGCAGGCAATCAGGGGATAACACTGAAGCTTTCTTT.

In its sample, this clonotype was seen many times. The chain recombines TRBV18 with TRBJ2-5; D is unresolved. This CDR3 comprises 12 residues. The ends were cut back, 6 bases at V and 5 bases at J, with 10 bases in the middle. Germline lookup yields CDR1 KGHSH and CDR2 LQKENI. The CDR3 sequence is CASSQTDETQYF. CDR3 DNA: TGTGCCAGCTCCCAGACGGATGAGACCCAGTACTTC. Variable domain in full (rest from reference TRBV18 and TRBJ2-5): NAGVMQNPRHLVRRRGQEARLRCSPMKGHSHVYWYRQLPEEGLKFMVYLQKENIIDESGMPKERFSAEFPKEGPSILRIQQVVRGDSAAYFCASSQTDETQYFGPGTRLLVL.

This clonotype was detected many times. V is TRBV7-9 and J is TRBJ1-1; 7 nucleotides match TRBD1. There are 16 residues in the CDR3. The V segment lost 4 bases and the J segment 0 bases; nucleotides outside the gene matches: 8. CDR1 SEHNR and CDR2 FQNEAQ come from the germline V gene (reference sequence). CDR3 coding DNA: TGTGCCAGCAGCTCGGGACAGATAATAATGAACACTGAAGCTTTCTTT. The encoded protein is CASSSGQIIMNTEAFF.

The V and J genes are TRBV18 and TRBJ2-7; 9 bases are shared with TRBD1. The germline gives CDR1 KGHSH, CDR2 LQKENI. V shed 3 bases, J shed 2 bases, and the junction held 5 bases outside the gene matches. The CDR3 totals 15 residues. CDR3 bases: TGTGCCAGCTCACCTGGACAGGGGAGGACCTACGAGCAGTACTTC. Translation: CASSPGQGRTYEQYF.

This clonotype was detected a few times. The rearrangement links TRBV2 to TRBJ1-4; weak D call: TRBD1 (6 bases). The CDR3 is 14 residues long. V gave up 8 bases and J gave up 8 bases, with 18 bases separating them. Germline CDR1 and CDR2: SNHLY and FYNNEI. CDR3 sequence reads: CASGQGWSQEKLFF. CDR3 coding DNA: TGTGCCAGCGGTCAGGGGTGGTCTCAGGAAAAACTGTTTTTT.

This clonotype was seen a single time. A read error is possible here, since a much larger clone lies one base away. The CDR3 nucleotides read TGTGCCAGCAGCGACAGGCAAAATCAGCCCCAGCATTTT. It encodes CASSDRQNQPQHF. This chain links TRBV28 with TRBJ1-5, with D perhaps matching TRBD1 (6 bases). The CDR3 length is 13 residues. V was cut by 6 bases and J by 4 bases, with 10 bases left in between. Germline-derived CDR1 and CDR2 are MDHEN and SYDVKM. Using reference TRBV28 and TRBJ1-5 for the parts outside the CDR3, the full variable domain is DVKVTQSSRYLVKRTGEKVFLECVQDMDHENMFWYRQDPGLGLRLIYFSYDVKMKEKGDIPEGYSVSREKKERFSLILESASTNQTSMYLCASSDRQNQPQHFGDGTRLSIL.

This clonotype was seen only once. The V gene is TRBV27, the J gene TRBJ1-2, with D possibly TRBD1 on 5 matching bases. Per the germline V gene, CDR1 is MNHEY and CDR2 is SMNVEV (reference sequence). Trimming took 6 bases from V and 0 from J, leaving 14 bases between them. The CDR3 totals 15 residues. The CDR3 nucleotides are TGTGCCAGCAGGCGGCAGGGTAGGGCTAACTATGGCTACACCTTC. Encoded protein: CASRRQGRANYGYTF.

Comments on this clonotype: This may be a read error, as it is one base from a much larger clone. The DNA for the CDR3 is TGTGCCAGCAGCTTAGGTTCCATCGCTGGGGTTTATGAGCAGTTCTTC. This codes for CASSLGSIAGVYEQFF. The chain carries TRBV7-9 and TRBJ2-1, with D unclear. CDR1 and CDR2 from the germline V gene are SEHNR and FQNEAQ (reference sequence). The CDR3 runs to 16 residues. V was pared by 1 base and J by 8 bases, with 18 bases between. The complete variable domain, with remaining parts taken from reference TRBV7-9 and TRBJ2-1, reads DTGVSQNPRHKITKRGQNVTFRCDPISEHNRLYWYRQTLGQGPEFLTYFQNEAQLEKSRLLSDRFSAERPKGSFSTLEIQRTEQGDSAMYLCASSLGSIAGVYEQFFGPGTRLTVL.

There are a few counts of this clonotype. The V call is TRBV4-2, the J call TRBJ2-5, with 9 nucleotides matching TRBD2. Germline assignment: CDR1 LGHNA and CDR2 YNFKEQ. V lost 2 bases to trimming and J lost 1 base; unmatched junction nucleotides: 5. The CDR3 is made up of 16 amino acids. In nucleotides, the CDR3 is TGTGCCAGCAGCCAAATAGCGGGAGCCCCCCAAGAGACCCAGTACTTC. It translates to CASSQIAGAPQETQYF.

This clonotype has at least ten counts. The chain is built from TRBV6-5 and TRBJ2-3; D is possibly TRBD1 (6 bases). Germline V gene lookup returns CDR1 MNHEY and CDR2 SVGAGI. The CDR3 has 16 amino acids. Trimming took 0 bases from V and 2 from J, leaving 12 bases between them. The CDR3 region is CASSYSGTPSTDTQYF. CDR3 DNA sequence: TGTGCCAGCAGTTACTCCGGGACACCGTCCACAGATACGCAGTATTTT.

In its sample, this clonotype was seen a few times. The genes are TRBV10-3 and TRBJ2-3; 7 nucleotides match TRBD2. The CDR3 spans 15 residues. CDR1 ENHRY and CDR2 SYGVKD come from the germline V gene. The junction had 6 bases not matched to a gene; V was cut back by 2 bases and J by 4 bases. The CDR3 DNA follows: TGTGCCATCAGTGAGCCCCAACGGGGGGCAGATACGCAGTATTTT. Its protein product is CAISEPQRGADTQYF.

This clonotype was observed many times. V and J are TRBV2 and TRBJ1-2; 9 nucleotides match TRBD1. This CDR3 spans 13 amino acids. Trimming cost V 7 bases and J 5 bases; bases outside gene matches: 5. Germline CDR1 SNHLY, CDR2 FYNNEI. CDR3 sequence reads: CASTMGQGYGYTF. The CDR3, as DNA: TGTGCCAGCACCATGGGACAGGGTTATGGCTACACCTTC.

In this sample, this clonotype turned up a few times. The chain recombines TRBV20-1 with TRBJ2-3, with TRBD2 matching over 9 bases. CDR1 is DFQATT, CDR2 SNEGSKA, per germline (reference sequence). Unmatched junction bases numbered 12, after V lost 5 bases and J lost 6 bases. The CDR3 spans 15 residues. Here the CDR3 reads CSAPGTSRGRDTQYF. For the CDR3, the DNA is TGCAGTGCTCCCGGGACTAGCAGAGGGAGGGATACGCAGTATTTT.

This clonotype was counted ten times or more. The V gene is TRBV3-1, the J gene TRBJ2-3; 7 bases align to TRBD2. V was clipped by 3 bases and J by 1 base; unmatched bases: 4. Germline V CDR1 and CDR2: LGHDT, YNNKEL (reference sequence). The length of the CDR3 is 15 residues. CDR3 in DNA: TGTGCCAGCAGCCAGTCTAGCGGAGGCACAGATACGCAGTATTTT. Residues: CASSQSSGGTDTQYF.

The CDR3 nucleotides are TGCGCCAGCAGCACCGGGACAATCGGAAACACCATATATTTT. Translation: CASSTGTIGNTIYF. The chain carries TRBV5-1 and TRBJ1-3; D might be TRBD1 (6 bases). CDR1 and CDR2 from the germline V gene are SGHRS and YFSETQ. V lost 4 bases, J lost 4 bases, and 12 bases lay in between. The CDR3 extends over 14 amino acids.

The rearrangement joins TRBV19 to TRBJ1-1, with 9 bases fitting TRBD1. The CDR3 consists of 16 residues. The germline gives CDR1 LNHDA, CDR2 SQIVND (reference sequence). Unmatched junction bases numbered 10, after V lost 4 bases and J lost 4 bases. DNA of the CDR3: TGTGCCAGTAGTAGTCAACCCGGACAGGGGCCCACTGAAGCTTTCTTT. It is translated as CASSSQPGQGPTEAFF. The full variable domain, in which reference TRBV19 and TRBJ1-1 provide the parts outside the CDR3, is DGGITQSPKYLFRKEGQNVTLSCEQNLNHDAMYWYRQDPGQGLRLIYYSQIVNDFQKGDIAEGYSVSREKKESFPLTVTSAQKNPTAFYLCASSSQPGQGPTEAFFGQGTRLTVV.

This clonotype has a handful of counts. CDR3 nucleotides: TGCAGTGCTAGAGAAAATACCAACTACTATGGCTACACCTTC. Protein sequence: CSARENTNYYGYTF. The gene calls are TRBV20-1 and TRBJ1-2; no firm D call. V dropped 0 bases and J dropped 3 bases, with 11 bases sitting between them. Germline V CDR1 and CDR2: DFQATT, SNEGSKA (reference sequence). The CDR3 has 14 amino acids.

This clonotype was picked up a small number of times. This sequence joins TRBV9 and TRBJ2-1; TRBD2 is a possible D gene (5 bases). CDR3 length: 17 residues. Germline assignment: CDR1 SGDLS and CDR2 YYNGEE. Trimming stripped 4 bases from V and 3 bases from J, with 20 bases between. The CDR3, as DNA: TGTGCCAGCAGCCCCTCCGGGGTGCGGAGCCTCTACAATGAGCAGTTCTTC. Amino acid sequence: CASSPSGVRSLYNEQFF.

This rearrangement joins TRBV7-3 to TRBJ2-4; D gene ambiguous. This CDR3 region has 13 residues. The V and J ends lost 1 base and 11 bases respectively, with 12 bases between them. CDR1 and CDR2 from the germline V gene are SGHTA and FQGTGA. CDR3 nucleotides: TGTGCCAGCAGCTTAAGACCCTCTCAGCTTCAGTACTTC. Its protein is CASSLRPSQLQYF. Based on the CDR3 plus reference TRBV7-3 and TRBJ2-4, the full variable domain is GAGVSQTPSNKVTEKGKYVELRCDPISGHTALYWYRQSLGQGPEFLIYFQGTGAADDSGLPNDRFFAVRPEGSVSTLKIQRTERGDSAVYLCASSLRPSQLQYFGAGTRLSVL.